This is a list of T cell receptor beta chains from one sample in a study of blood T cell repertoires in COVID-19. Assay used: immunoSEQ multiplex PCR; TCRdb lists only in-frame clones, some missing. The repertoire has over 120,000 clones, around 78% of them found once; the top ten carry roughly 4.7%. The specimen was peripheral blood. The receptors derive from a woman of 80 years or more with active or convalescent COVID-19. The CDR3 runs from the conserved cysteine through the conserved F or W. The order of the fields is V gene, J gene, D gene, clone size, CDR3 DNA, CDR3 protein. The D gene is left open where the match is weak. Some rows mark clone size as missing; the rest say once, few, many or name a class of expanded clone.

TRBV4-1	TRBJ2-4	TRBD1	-	TGCGCCAGCAGCTCCCGACAGGGGGCCCAAAACATTCAGTACTTC	CASSSRQGAQNIQYF
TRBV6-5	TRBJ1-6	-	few	TGTGCCAGCAGTTACACCAGGGGTTCACCCCTCCACTTT	CASSYTRGSPLHF
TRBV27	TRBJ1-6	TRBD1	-	TGTGCCAGCACTGACAGGGGAAGGAATTCACCCCTCCACTTT	CASTDRGRNSPLHF
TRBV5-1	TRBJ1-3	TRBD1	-	TGCGCCAGCAGCCCGACCTTGACAGGGGGCGATGGATCGGGCACCATATATTTT	CASSPTLTGGDGSGTIYF
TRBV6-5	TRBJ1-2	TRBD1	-	TGTGCCAGCAGCTTGGACAGGGGCGTAGTTGGCTACACCTTC	CASSLDRGVVGYTF
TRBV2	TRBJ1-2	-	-	TGTGCCAGCAGGGCGGGGGGATACGGTGACTACACCTTC	CASRAGGYGDYTF
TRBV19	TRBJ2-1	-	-	TGTGCCAGTCGAGCTTGGGGGGTAGCTAAAAATGAGCAGTTCTTC	CASRAWGVAKNEQFF
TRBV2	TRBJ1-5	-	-	TGTGCCAGCAGTTCCAATGATCAGCCCCAGCATTTT	CASSSNDQPQHF
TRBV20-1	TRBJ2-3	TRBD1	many	TGCAGTGCTAGTGGGGGCTCAGGACAGGGAAAGGTGGATACGCAGTATTTT	CSASGGSGQGKVDTQYF
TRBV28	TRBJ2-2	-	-	TGTGCGGAGCTCGACAGAAACACCGGGGAGCTGTTTTTT	CAELDRNTGELFF
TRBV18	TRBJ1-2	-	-	TGTGCCAGCTCACCCCAGGGTTTCGACTATGGCTACACCTTC	CASSPQGFDYGYTF
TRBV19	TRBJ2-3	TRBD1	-	TGTGCCAGTAGTATTCAGGGGGTAGACGCAGATACGCAGTATTTT	CASSIQGVDADTQYF
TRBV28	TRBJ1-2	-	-	TGTGCCAGCAGTTTCCGGGGAAGGGACTATGGCTACACCTTC	CASSFRGRDYGYTF
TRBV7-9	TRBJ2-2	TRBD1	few	TGTTCGGGGACAGGGGTGCAGTCGAACACCGGGGAGCTGTTTTTT	CSGTGVQSNTGELFF
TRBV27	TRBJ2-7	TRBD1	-	TGTGCCAGCAGACGTGGGACAGCCTCCTACGAGCAGTACTTC	CASRRGTASYEQYF
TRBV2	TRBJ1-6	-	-	TGTGCCAGCAGGAATGGGGGGGCGGGGTCACCCCTCCACTTT	CASRNGGAGSPLHF
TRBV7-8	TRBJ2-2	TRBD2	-	TGTGCCAGCAGCTTAATGGCGCTAGCGGGCAGTACCGGGGAGCTGTTTTTT	CASSLMALAGSTGELFF
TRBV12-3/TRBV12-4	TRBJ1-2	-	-	TGTGCCAGCAGTTTCGGAGCGTATGGCTACACCTTC	CASSFGAYGYTF
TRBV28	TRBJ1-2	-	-	TGTGCCAGCAGTCCCCCCGGACAGCGCTATGGCTACACCTTC	CASSPPGQRYGYTF
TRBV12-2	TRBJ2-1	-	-	TGTGCAAGTCGCTTAGTGTTAACGTACGCGGGGGGGCTTATCAATGAGCAGTTCTTC	CASRLVLTYAGGLINEQFF
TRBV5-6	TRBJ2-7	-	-	TGTGCCAGCAGCTTGGATATTCAGGGTCGCGAGCAGTACTTC	CASSLDIQGREQYF
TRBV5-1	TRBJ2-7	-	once	TGCGCCAGCAGCGGGGGGACAGCAGTTACCTACGAGCAGTACTTC	CASSGGTAVTYEQYF
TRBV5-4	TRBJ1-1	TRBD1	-	TGTGCCAGCAGCTTACCGGGACAGAGGAACACTGAAGCTTTCTTT	CASSLPGQRNTEAFF
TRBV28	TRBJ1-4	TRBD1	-	TGTGCCAGCACTCGAGCGGGGTTGGGGGGACAGGGGACCGAAAAACTGTTTTTT	CASTRAGLGGQGTEKLFF
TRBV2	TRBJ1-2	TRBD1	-	TGTGCCAGCATTGCAGGGGGTAACTATGGCTACACCTTC	CASIAGGNYGYTF
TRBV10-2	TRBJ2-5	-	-	TGCGCCAGCAGTGAGCCGGGGGTGGTGGGGACCCAGTACTTC	CASSEPGVVGTQYF
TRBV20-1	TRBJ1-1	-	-	TGCAGTGCCCCAGGGGCTTTCTTT	CSAPGAFF
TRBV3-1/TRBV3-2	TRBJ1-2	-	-	TGTGCCAGCAGCCAAGGCAGAAGCTATGGCTACACCTTC	CASSQGRSYGYTF
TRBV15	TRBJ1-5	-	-	TGTGCCACCAGCAGAGGGGGAGTTGGGCAGCCCCAGCATTTT	CATSRGGVGQPQHF
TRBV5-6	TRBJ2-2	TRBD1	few	TGTGCCAGCAGCTCGAGACAGGGGCACGGGGAGCTGTTTTTT	CASSSRQGHGELFF
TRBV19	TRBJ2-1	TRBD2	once	TGTGCCAGTAGATGGCGGGGGGCACCCGTGAATGAGCAGTTCTTC	CASRWRGAPVNEQFF
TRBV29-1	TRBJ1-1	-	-	TGCAGCGTCGAGACGCGGGACACTGAAGCTTTCTTT	CSVETRDTEAFF
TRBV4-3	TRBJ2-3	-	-	TGCGCCAGCAGCCAAGATACGGGGACAGATACGCAGTATTTT	CASSQDTGTDTQYF
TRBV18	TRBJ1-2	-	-	TGTGCCAGCTCACCAAGGACAGAGATACTCTATGGCTACACCTTC	CASSPRTEILYGYTF
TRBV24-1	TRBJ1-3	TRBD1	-	TGTGCCACCAGTGACCCAGGACAGGGCGATGGAAACACCATATATTTT	CATSDPGQGDGNTIYF
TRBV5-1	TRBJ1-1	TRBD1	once	TGCGCCAGCAAACCGGGACAGGGGTTTGGGAACACTGAAGCTTTCTTT	CASKPGQGFGNTEAFF
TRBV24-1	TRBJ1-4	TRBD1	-	TGTGCCACCAGTGATCCCCGACAGGGGGCGGCTAATGAAAAACTGTTTTTT	CATSDPRQGAANEKLFF
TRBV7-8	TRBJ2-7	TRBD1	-	TGTGCCAGCAGCTCCTTCGGGACAGGGTTCTACGAGCAGTACTTC	CASSSFGTGFYEQYF
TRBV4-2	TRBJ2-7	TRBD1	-	TGTGCCAGCAGCCAGGATGACAGGGACCACGAGCAGTACTTC	CASSQDDRDHEQYF
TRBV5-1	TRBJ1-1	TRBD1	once	TGCGCCAGCAGCTTGAGGGGCCGACAGGGGCACCGCACTGAAGCTTTCTTT	CASSLRGRQGHRTEAFF
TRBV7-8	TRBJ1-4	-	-	TGTGCCAGCAGATTTACGTCCGCGGGAGGAGGTGAAAAACTGTTTTTT	CASRFTSAGGGEKLFF
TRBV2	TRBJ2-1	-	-	TGTGCCAGCAGACCGACAGGAAAGGAGCAGTTCTTC	CASRPTGKEQFF
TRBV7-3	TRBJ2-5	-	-	TGTGCCAGCAGCTTAGCCCAAAGCCCGCCCGAGACCCAGTACTTC	CASSLAQSPPETQYF
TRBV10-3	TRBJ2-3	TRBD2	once	TGTGCCATCAGTGAAGGGGTAGCGGGGGGCACAGATACGCAGTATTTT	CAISEGVAGGTDTQYF
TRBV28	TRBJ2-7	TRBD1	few	TGTGCCACACGGGACAGCTTACGCTACGAGCAGTACTTC	CATRDSLRYEQYF
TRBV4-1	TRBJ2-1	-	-	TGCGCCAGCAGCCAAGGAACGGTGTCCTACAATGAGCAGTTCTTC	CASSQGTVSYNEQFF
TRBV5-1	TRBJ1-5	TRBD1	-	TGCGCCAGCAGCGCCGGACAGGGCAATCAGCCCCAGCATTTT	CASSAGQGNQPQHF
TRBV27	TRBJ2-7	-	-	TGTGCCAGCAAGCCATTGGGGCTCCAATACGAGCAGTACTTC	CASKPLGLQYEQYF
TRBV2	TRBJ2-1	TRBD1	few	TGTGCCAGCAGACGCATTGGAGCCGGGGACAGGGATCGGTTCTTC	CASRRIGAGDRDRFF
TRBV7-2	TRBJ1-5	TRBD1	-	TGTGCCAGCAGCTTAGCCGGGACAGCTAGTAGCAATCAGCCCCAGCATTTT	CASSLAGTASSNQPQHF
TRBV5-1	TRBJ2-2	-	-	TGCGCCAGCAGCATTACGGGATCACCGAACACCGGGGAGCTGTTTTTT	CASSITGSPNTGELFF
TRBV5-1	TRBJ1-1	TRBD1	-	TGCGCCAGCAGCGGGACAGGGAGTGGGAACACTGAAGCTTTCTTT	CASSGTGSGNTEAFF
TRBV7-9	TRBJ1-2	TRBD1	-	TGTGCCAGCAGTGAAACCGGGACAGGGTTTCTCTATGGCTACACCTTC	CASSETGTGFLYGYTF
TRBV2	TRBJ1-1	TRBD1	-	TGTGCCAGCAGTGAGACAGGGGGTAGGACTGAAGCTTTCTTT	CASSETGGRTEAFF
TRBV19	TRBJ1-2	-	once	TGTGCCAGTAGTATAGTTGAAGGCCTCGGGGGCTACACCTTC	CASSIVEGLGGYTF
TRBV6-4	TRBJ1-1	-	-	TGTGCCAGCAGTGAGACAGAGAACACTGAAGCTTTCTTT	CASSETENTEAFF